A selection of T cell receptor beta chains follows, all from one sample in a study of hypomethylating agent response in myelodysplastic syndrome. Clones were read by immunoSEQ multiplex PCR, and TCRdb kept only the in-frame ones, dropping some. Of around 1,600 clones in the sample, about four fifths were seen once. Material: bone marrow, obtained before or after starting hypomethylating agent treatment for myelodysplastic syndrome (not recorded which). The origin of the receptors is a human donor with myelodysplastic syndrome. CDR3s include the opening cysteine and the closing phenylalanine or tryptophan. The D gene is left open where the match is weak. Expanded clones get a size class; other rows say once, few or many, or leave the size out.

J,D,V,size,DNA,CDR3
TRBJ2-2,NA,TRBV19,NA,TGTGCCAGTAGTATTGGTCACGCGAACACCGGGGAGCTGTTTTTT,CASSIGHANTGELFF
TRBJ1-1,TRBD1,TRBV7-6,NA,TGTGCCAGCAGCTTAGGGACAGGGAACACTGAAGCTTTCTTT,CASSLGTGNTEAFF
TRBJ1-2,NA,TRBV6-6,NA,TGTGCCAGCAGTCCCCCGGGGATAGGTAGCTATGGCTACACCTTC,CASSPPGIGSYGYTF
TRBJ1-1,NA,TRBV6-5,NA,TGTGCCAGCAGTTCGCGTTCTGAAGCTTTCTTT,CASSSRSEAFF
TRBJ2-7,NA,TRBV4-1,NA,TGCGCCAGCAGCTCGACCGCGGCTTCTACGACCTACGAGCAGTACTTC,CASSSTAASTTYEQYF
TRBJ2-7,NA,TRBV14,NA,TGTGCCAGCAGCCAAGCAACTAGAAGCGAGCAGTACTTC,CASSQATRSEQYF
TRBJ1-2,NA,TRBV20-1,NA,TGCAGTGCGACGGACCCCGGTGGCTACACCTTC,CSATDPGGYTF
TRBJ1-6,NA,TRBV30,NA,TGTGCCTGGAGTGTAGGGGACTATAATTCACCCCTCCACTTT,CAWSVGDYNSPLHF
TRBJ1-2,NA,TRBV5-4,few,TGTGCCAGCAGCTCGACCGGGCCGGGATATGGCTACACCTTC,CASSSTGPGYGYTF
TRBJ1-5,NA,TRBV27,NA,TGTGCCAGCAGTTTTGGGCAGGGAATTCAGCCCCAGCATTTT,CASSFGQGIQPQHF
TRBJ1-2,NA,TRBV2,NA,TGTGCCAGCCCGTCGGCCCTAGCGAGGGGCTACACCTTC,CASPSALARGYTF
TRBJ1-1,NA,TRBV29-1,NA,TGCAGCGTTTTCCCTACGACTGAAGCTTTCTTT,CSVFPTTEAFF
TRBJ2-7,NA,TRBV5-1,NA,TGCGCCAGCAGGGAGGGGCCCGGGGGTTACGAGCAGTACTTC,CASREGPGGYEQYF
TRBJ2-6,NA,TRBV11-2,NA,TGTGCCAGCAGCTTAGTAAGGTCCTCTGGGGCCAACGTCCTGACTTTC,CASSLVRSSGANVLTF
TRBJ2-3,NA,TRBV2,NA,TGTGCCAGCACCCGGGACGGCACTAGCACAGATACGCAGTATTTT,CASTRDGTSTDTQYF
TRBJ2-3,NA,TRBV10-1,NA,TGCGCCAGCAGCGGGGTGGCTGCAGATACGCAGTATTTT,CASSGVAADTQYF
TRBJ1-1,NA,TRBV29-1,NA,TGCAGCGTGCTCCCAGGGGTATGGACTGAAGCTTTCTTT,CSVLPGVWTEAFF
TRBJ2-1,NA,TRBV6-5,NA,TGTGCCAGCACCCTCCGGGGTGAGCAGTTCTTC,CASTLRGEQFF
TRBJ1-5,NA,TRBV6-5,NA,TGTGCCAGCAGTTACTCATCCCTAGACAATCAGCCCCAGCATTTT,CASSYSSLDNQPQHF
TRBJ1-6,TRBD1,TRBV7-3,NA,TGTGCCAGCAGCGCGGGACAGGCGAATTCACCCCTCCACTTT,CASSAGQANSPLHF
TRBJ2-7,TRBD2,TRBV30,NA,TGTGCCTGGAGTCAAATCCGGACTAGCGGATCCTACGAGCAGTACTTC,CAWSQIRTSGSYEQYF
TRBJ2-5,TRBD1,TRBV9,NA,TGTGCCAGCAGCGCAAATCCCGGGACAGGGGTCGAGACCCAGTACTTC,CASSANPGTGVETQYF
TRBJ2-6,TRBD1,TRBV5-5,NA,TGTGCCAGCAGCCCCAGACAGGGTATGGCTGGGGCCAACGTCCTGACTTTC,CASSPRQGMAGANVLTF
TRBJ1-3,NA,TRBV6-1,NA,TGTGCCAGCAGTGAGGCGTCGGCCTTCTCTGGAAACACCATATATTTT,CASSEASAFSGNTIYF
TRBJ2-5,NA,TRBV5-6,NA,TGTGCCAGCACTAAAAGGTACCAAGAGACCCAGTACTTC,CASTKRYQETQYF